Listed here are 5 T cell receptor beta chains from one sample, sequenced in a study of cytomegalovirus exposure and HLA in healthy donors. Researchers ran the PCR with 60 Vbeta and 13 Jbeta primers. The data were produced by immunoSEQ multiplex PCR, yet TCRdb's version contains in-frame clones alone and is incomplete. Of about 160,000 clones listed, over 60% are singletons. The sample comprised PBMCs. The receptor set was obtained from a woman aged 40 to 55 in good health and CMV-seronegative.

This chain uses TRBV28 with TRBJ2-7, with TRBD1 matching over 9 bases. Germline lookup yields CDR1 MDHEN and CDR2 SYDVKM. Unmatched junction bases numbered 8, after V lost 4 bases and J lost 4 bases. This CDR3 comprises 15 residues. CDR3 nucleotide sequence: TGTGCCAGCAGTTCCCTGGACAGGGGAGGTTACGAGCAGTACTTC. It specifies CASSSLDRGGYEQYF. Combining the CDR3 with reference TRBV28 and TRBJ2-7 gives the whole variable domain DVKVTQSSRYLVKRTGEKVFLECVQDMDHENMFWYRQDPGLGLRLIYFSYDVKMKEKGDIPEGYSVSREKKERFSLILESASTNQTSMYLCASSSLDRGGYEQYFGPGTRLTVT.

This chain joins TRBV5-6 and TRBJ1-6; 10 positions match TRBD1. The V segment lost 5 bases and the J segment 7 bases; nucleotides outside the gene matches: 3. Germline CDR1 SGHDT, CDR2 YYEEEE. This CDR3 has 14 residues. CDR3 sequence: CASRMGQGNSPLHF. The CDR3 DNA reads as TGTGCCAGCAGGATGGGACAGGGGAATTCACCCCTCCACTTT.

V gene TRBV19 combines with J gene TRBJ1-5; no clear D. V lost 9 bases to trimming and J lost 4 bases, with 7 bases between them. There are 11 residues in the CDR3. From germline, CDR1 is LNHDA and CDR2 SQIVND (reference sequence). CDR3 DNA sequence: TGTGCCAGCGGGTTAAATCAGCCCCAGCATTTT. Amino acid sequence: CASGLNQPQHF. The variable domain in full, with the rest retrieved from reference TRBV19 and TRBJ1-5, is DGGITQSPKYLFRKEGQNVTLSCEQNLNHDAMYWYRQDPGQGLRLIYYSQIVNDFQKGDIAEGYSVSREKKESFPLTVTSAQKNPTAFYLCASGLNQPQHFGDGTRLSIL.

V and J are TRBV25-1 and TRBJ2-2, with D tentatively TRBD1 (6 bases). This CDR3 has 15 amino acids. Trimming pared 4 bases from V and 5 bases from J, leaving 14 bases between. Germline CDR1 MGHDK, CDR2 SYGVNS. CDR3 amino acids: CASSGGQGRTGELFF. CDR3 bases: TGTGCCAGCAGTGGGGGGCAGGGGCGGACCGGGGAGCTGTTTTTT.

The chain combines TRBV14 with TRBJ1-3, with D perhaps matching TRBD1 (6 bases). From germline, CDR1 is SGHDN and CDR2 FVKESK. The germline V and J ends were trimmed by 3 bases and 0 bases, with 9 bases remaining between them. The CDR3 loop spans 15 amino acids. The CDR3 DNA reads TGTGCCAGCAGCCAGGACAGTAGCTCTGGAAACACCATATATTTT. This translates into CASSQDSSSGNTIYF.